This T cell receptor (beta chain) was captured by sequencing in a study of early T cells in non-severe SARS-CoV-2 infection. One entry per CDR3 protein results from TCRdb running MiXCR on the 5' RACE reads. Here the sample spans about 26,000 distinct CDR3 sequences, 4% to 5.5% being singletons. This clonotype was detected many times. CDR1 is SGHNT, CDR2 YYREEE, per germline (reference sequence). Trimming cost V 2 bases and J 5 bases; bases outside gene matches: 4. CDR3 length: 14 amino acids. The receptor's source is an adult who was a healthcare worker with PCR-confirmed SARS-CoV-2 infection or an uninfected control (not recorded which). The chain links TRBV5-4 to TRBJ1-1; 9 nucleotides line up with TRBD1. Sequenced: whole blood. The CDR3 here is CASSFGQGWTEAFF. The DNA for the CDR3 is TGTGCCAGCAGCTTTGGACAGGGGTGGACTGAAGCTTTCTTT.